The 7 T cell receptor beta chains listed next were all sequenced from one sample in a study of cytomegalovirus exposure and HLA in healthy donors (dated by TCRdb to the late 2010s). Libraries were prepared through the immunoSEQ multiplex PCR assay. For the multiplex PCR, a mixture combining 60 forward primers for TCR Vbeta segments and 13 reverse primers for TCR Jbeta segments was used. TCRdb retrieved this table from immuneACCESS and kept in-frame rearrangements only. Not all clones are present; in checked studies, unresolved V genes account for under half, and no reason is known for the remainder. Recorded for this sample are fewer than 250,000 clones; under 85% of them occurred a single time. Jointly, the top ten make up 10% of the sample. The sequenced sample consisted of PBMCs. Source of these receptors: a woman between 50 and 59 years old in good health and CMV-seropositive.

The rearrangement uses TRBV5-3 and TRBJ2-1; TRBD1 agrees at 9 bases. TRBV5-3 is assigned to the ORF class and has an uncertain function. The CDR3 extends over 15 amino acids. V dropped 4 bases and J dropped 7; count of bases not matched to a gene: 9. CDR3 residues: CARSGPGQGYNEQFF. CDR3 nucleotide sequence: TGTGCCAGAAGCGGACCGGGACAGGGATATAATGAGCAGTTCTTC.

This chain uses TRBV28 with TRBJ1-5; 10 nucleotides align to TRBD1. The CDR3 runs 15 residues. From germline, CDR1 is MDHEN and CDR2 SYDVKM. With 6 bases clipped from V and 5 bases from J, the junction kept 7 bases outside the gene matches. The CDR3 bases are TGTGCCAGCAGATTAATGACAGGGGGCTATCAGCCCCAGCATTTT. Translating gives CASRLMTGGYQPQHF.

The V and J genes are TRBV4-3 and TRBJ1-4, with 9 bases matching TRBD1. Losses at the gene ends were 0 bases for V and 5 bases for J; bases not matched to a gene: 4. The CDR3 is made up of 16 amino acids. Germline assignment: CDR1 LGHNA and CDR2 YSLEER. The CDR3 spells CASSQEIGTGNEKLFF. DNA of the CDR3: TGCGCCAGCAGCCAAGAGATAGGGACAGGGAATGAAAAACTGTTTTTT.

The V call is TRBV7-2, the J call TRBJ1-1; 11 bases map to TRBD1. Germline-derived CDR1 and CDR2 are SGHTA and FQGNSA. Germline trimming cut 0 bases from V and 11 bases from J; bases unmatched to any gene: 8. CDR3 size: 15 residues. The CDR3 reads CASSLARGQGAAAFF. DNA for the CDR3: TGTGCCAGCAGCTTAGCTCGAGGACAGGGGGCGGCCGCTTTCTTT.

V is TRBV9 and J is TRBJ2-7; TRBD2 matches 11 bases. V was clipped by 3 bases and J by 3 bases; unmatched bases: 5. This CDR3 spans 15 amino acids. CDR1 and CDR2 from the germline V gene are SGDLS and YYNGEE. This CDR3 reads CASSATGTSGYEQYF. DNA of the CDR3: TGTGCCAGCAGCGCTACCGGGACTAGCGGCTACGAGCAGTACTTC. Full variable domain (missing parts from reference TRBV9 and TRBJ2-7): DSGVTQTPKHLITATGQRVTLRCSPRSGDLSVYWYQQSLDQGLQFLIQYYNGEERAKGNILERFSAQQFPDLHSELNLSSLELGDSALYFCASSATGTSGYEQYFGPGTRLTVT.

This clone came up once. The chain combines TRBV5-1 with TRBJ1-1; maybe TRBD1 (6 bases). V shed 0 bases and J shed 2 bases, with 14 bases lying between them. From germline, CDR1 is SGHRS and CDR2 YFSETQ. The CDR3 is 16 amino acids. The DNA for the CDR3 is TGCGCCAGCAGCTTGGCCGGTGGACAGTTAAACACTGAAGCTTTCTTT. Its translation is CASSLAGGQLNTEAFF.

The chain has TRBV29-1 and TRBJ2-7; D uncertain. Germline CDR1 reads SQVTM; CDR2 reads ANQGSEA. The CDR3 length is 12 residues. The V gene lost 4 bases and the J gene lost 3 bases, with 10 bases spanning the gap. The CDR3 region has the DNA TGCAGCGTTGGAGCCGCCATCTACGAGCAGTACTTC. Translating gives CSVGAAIYEQYF.